A single T cell receptor (beta chain) is shown here with its context. This CDR3 spans 12 amino acids. CDR1 and CDR2 (germline): SGDLS, YYNGEE. V was cut by 7 bases and J by 2 bases, with 6 bases left in between. The PCR had 60 Vbeta and 13 Jbeta primers. Libraries were prepared by immunoSEQ multiplex PCR; TCRdb keeps only in-frame clonotypes and omits some of them. The table has about 93,000 clones, 78% seen once. The sample is drawn from a study of cytomegalovirus exposure and HLA in healthy donors. The genes are TRBV9 and TRBJ2-2; D remains ambiguous. This clonotype was sampled from a woman aged 40 to 50 in good health and CMV-seronegative. Source material: PBMCs. CDR3 coding DNA: TGTGCCAGCTCCCAAAACACCGGGGAGCTGTTTTTT. This sequence encodes CASSQNTGELFF.